This T cell receptor (beta chain) was sequenced in a study of cytomegalovirus exposure and HLA in healthy donors. A single count supports this clone. Other DNA sequences within the sample encode an identical CDR3. V was pared by 5 bases and J by 9 bases, with 14 bases between. Germline assignment: CDR1 MRHNA and CDR2 SNTAGT. The CDR3 covers 13 residues. The PCR ran on 60 Vbeta and 13 Jbeta primers. Assay used: immunoSEQ multiplex PCR; TCRdb lists only in-frame clones, some missing. The data contain over 100,000 clones, 70% to 80% of them singletons. Everyone who donated was a healthy bone marrow donor. The source is a human donor in good health. Sequencing used PBMCs. V gene TRBV6-4 combines with J gene TRBJ2-1; maybe TRBD1 (6 bases). The CDR3 here is CASSPQGQGEQFF. CDR3 sequence (DNA): TGTGCCAGCAGTCCTCAGGGGCAAGGTGAGCAGTTCTTC.